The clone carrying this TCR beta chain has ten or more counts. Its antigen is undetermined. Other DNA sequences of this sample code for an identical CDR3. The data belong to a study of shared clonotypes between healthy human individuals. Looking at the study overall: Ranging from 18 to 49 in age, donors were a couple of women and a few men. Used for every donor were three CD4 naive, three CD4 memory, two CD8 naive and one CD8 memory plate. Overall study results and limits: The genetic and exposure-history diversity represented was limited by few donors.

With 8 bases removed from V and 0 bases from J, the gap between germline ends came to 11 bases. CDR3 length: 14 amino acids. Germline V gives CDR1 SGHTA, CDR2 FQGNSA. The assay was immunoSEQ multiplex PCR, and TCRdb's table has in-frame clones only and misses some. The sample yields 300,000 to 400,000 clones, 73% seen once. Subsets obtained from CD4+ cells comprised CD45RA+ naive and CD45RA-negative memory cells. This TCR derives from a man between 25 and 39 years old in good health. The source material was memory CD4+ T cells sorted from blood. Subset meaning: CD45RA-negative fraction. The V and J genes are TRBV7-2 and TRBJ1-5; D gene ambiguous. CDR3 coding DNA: TGTGCCAGCTCCGGTACAGCTAGCAATCAGCCCCAGCATTTT. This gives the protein CASSGTASNQPQHF.